The 11 T cell receptor beta chains reported below all come from one sample, sequenced in a study of blood T cell repertoires in COVID-19. TCRdb's table, derived via immunoSEQ multiplex PCR, lists solely in-frame clones and lacks some. The sample records about 100,000 clones, approximately 83% being singletons. Sequenced material: peripheral blood. The receptors come from a woman between 65 and 79 years old with acute or convalescent COVID-19.

V is TRBV4-3 and J is TRBJ1-4, with D perhaps matching TRBD1 (6 bases). Looked up from germline, CDR1 is LGHNA and CDR2 is YSLEER. Trimming left V 4 bases short and J 0 bases short, with 18 bases between. The CDR3 is made up of 18 amino acids. DNA for the CDR3: TGCGCCAGCAGCCGCTCGTTACCGGGACAAACAACTAATGAAAAACTGTTTTTT. This encodes CASSRSLPGQTTNEKLFF.

J is TRBJ2-3 and V is TRBV4-1, with 7 bases identical to TRBD1. From germline, CDR1 is MGHRA and CDR2 YSYEKL. The length of the CDR3 is 15 residues. Losses at the gene ends were 4 bases for V and 1 base for J; bases not matched to a gene: 5. The CDR3 nucleotides read TGCGCCAGCAGCCGAGGACAGGTGGGCACAGATACGCAGTATTTT. It codes for CASSRGQVGTDTQYF.

This chain links TRBV5-5 with TRBJ1-2; TRBD1 aligns across 7 bases. J gave up 4 bases and V 4 bases, and 13 bases lay outside the gene matches. The CDR3 is 16 residues long. The germline V gene encodes CDR1 SGHKS and CDR2 YYEKEE (reference sequence). The CDR3 loop reads CASSHMVQGMGYGYTF. CDR3 coding DNA: TGTGCCAGCAGCCATATGGTACAGGGGATGGGCTATGGCTACACCTTC.

The V call is TRBV10-3, the J call TRBJ2-2; 14 bases match TRBD2. Germline values: CDR1 ENHRY, CDR2 SYGVKD. V was clipped by 2 bases and J by 4 bases; unmatched bases: 6. The CDR3 has 18 residues. CDR3 nucleotide sequence: TGTGCCATCAGTGAGCGACTAGCGGGGGGGCTCGTCACCGGGGAGCTGTTTTTT. It specifies CAISERLAGGLVTGELFF.

The rearrangement joins TRBV6-5 to TRBJ2-7, with 7 bases aligning to TRBD1. Unmatched junction bases numbered 4, after V lost 8 bases and J lost 3 bases. CDR3 size: 12 residues. The germline V gene encodes CDR1 MNHEY and CDR2 SVGAGI. CDR3 sequence (DNA): TGTGCCAGCGGACGGGACAGCTACGAGCAGTACTTC. Protein sequence: CASGRDSYEQYF.

This clone was seen once. The chain employs TRBV2 and TRBJ2-7; no reliable D call. V was clipped by 5 bases and J by 3 bases, with 5 bases between them. This CDR3 region has 11 residues. The V gene's germline CDR1 is SNHLY and CDR2 FYNNEI. CDR3 residues: CASSSHYEQYV. CDR3 coding DNA: TGTGCCAGCAGTTCCCACTACGAGCAGTACGTC.

The chain carries TRBV5-1 and TRBJ1-5; perhaps TRBD1 as D (6 bases). This CDR3 is built from 15 residues. Per germline, CDR1 SGHRS and CDR2 YFSETQ. V lost 0 bases to trimming and J lost 0 bases, with 7 bases between them. The CDR3 DNA reads as TGCGCCAGCAGCTTGGCAGGGGCTAGCAATCAGCCCCAGCATTTT. Residues: CASSLAGASNQPQHF.

The rearrangement uses TRBV28 and TRBJ1-2, with 7 positions matching TRBD1. The CDR3 is made up of 15 amino acids. After removal of 7 bases from V and 2 bases from J, the junction contained 10 bases not matched to a gene. Germline loops: CDR1 MDHEN, CDR2 SYDVKM. CDR3 region: CASKNVGGDNYGYTF. DNA for the CDR3: TGTGCCAGCAAGAACGTAGGGGGCGACAACTATGGCTACACCTTC.

CDR3 loop: CSVGRSNTEAFF. CDR3 nucleotide sequence: TGCAGCGTTGGCAGGTCCAACACTGAAGCTTTCTTT. The gene calls are TRBV29-1 and TRBJ1-1, with D unclear. This CDR3 has 12 residues. Trimming left V 4 bases short and J 2 bases short, with 8 bases between. The germline gives CDR1 SQVTM, CDR2 ANQGSEA.

The V call is TRBV6-5, the J call TRBJ2-2, with no clear D. V lost 2 bases to trimming and J lost 6 bases, with 10 bases between them. This CDR3 region has 14 residues. CDR1 and CDR2 from the germline V gene are MNHEY and SVGAGI. The CDR3 nucleotides read TGTGCCAGCAGTTACAGCCCCGGGTCCGGGGAGCTGTTTTTT. This translates into CASSYSPGSGELFF.

V gene TRBV2 combines with J gene TRBJ2-1; a weak D match, TRBD2 (6 bases). Germline V CDR1 and CDR2: SNHLY, FYNNEI. This CDR3 contains 16 residues. V gave up 6 bases and J gave up 0 bases, with 15 bases separating them. The CDR3 here is CASRVAESNSYNEQFF. The CDR3 region has the DNA TGTGCCAGCAGAGTAGCGGAGTCGAACTCCTACAATGAGCAGTTCTTC.